This record concerns one T cell receptor (beta chain) sequence. This specimen belongs to a study of blood T cell repertoires in COVID-19. Under the authors' procedure: By means of reference gene primer amplification, nucleated cell counts were estimated. Profiled with immunoSEQ multiplex PCR; TCRdb holds only in-frame clones, not every one. V and J calls and clone size are given by that table; D and trimming were obtained from the DNA. The sample contains approximately 330,000 clones, around 90% of which appear only once. Per germline, CDR1 SNHLY and CDR2 FYNNEI. V gave up 3 bases and J gave up 11 bases, with 19 bases separating them. The CDR3 is 14 residues long.

This chain uses TRBV2 with TRBJ1-1; maybe TRBD1 (6 bases). This TCR was sampled from a woman in her thirties or forties with COVID-19, enrolled during active disease. Material for sequencing was peripheral blood. Here the CDR3 DNA reads TGTGCCAGCAGTGATGGGGCAGGGGCGGTGGAGGCTTTCTTT. This encodes CASSDGAGAVEAFF.